This T cell receptor (beta chain) came from a study of blood T cells in healthy people across ages (dated by TCRdb to about 2015). Study-level background: In model experiments, template switching captured about one uniquely barcoded TCR beta cDNA molecule for every two T cells. Age-related changes in TCR beta repertoire diversity were measured in the study by deep sequencing normalized with unique cDNA molecular identifiers. The donors were divided into four age groups: young (average about 15 years), middle-aged (approximately 41), aged (about 62) and long-lived (about 79). To avoid experimental bias, donors of different ages were spread randomly across the sequencing lanes. Two additional independent replicas of 1 million unique cDNA reads from the same blood draw were analyzed for two donors (one aged 18 to 29 and one aged 80 or older).

This clonotype was counted at least ten times. Its antigen has not been determined. The junction does not match germline at one end; this may be a read error. Library creation used 5' RACE. A second about 6 to 11 cycle PCR used a sample-barcoded 5' primer and a J-beta primer mix. Each TCR beta cDNA molecule received a unique molecular identifier from a template-switch 5' adaptor carrying 12 random nucleotides. Each sample yielded at least 2.5 million CDR3-containing paired-end reads. First-strand cDNA was synthesized from all RNA with the Mint cDNA synthesis kit, primed by a TRBC-specific oligonucleotide. All cDNA was treated with uracil-DNA glycosylase and then went through a first 18-cycle PCR with the universal primers M1SS and BC2_uni_R. Processing in the source paper ran as follows. For normalization, 1 million high-quality reads were randomly selected from each sample, with every read carrying a distinct molecular identifier. Reads sharing molecular identifiers were discarded rather than binned into consensus sequences. MiTCR, run with a Q25 quality threshold and the strictest error-elimination algorithm, handled CDR3 identification, clonotype clustering and error correction. A nonparametric unseen species model using Euler transformation provided a lower-bound estimate of total TCR beta diversity. The public reads were quality trimmed at Q25 with fastp and then assembled into clones with MiXCR by TCRdb, keeping productive beta chains. Rows are combined by CDR3 protein, so each entry shows the most common genes and DNA. Here the V and J calls rest on TCRdb's processing, not on the authors' analysis. This sample lists approximately 1,700,000 distinct CDR3 sequences; 39% were detected once. The ten largest clones add up to 23% of the sample.

The donors were about 40 Caucasian individuals from Russia, aged roughly 6 to 100 years, who were systemically healthy. Approximately 9.3 milliliters of peripheral blood were collected from each donor into EDTA-treated Vacutainer tubes. PBMCs were isolated by Ficoll-Paque density-gradient centrifugation, with at least 6 million obtained per sample. Trizol reagent was used to extract total RNA from PBMCs, with at least 5.5 micrograms per sample. For every donor, flow cytometry on a PBMC aliquot measured the percentage of naive CD45RAhigh/CD27high T cells. On the study overall, not on this receptor specifically: The percentage of naive T cells measured by flow cytometry correlated strongly with observed TCR beta diversity. Compared with the aged group, more naive CD4+ T cells, fewer expanded clones and increased TCR diversity were shown by the long-lived group, suggesting age selection. The CMV infection status of donors was not known, potentially confounding age-related changes in expanded clonotypes. Conclusive comparison of naive and antigen-experienced compartments was prevented by the profiling of bulk unsorted PBMCs. As age increased, observed TCR beta diversity per million T cells dropped in a roughly linear way, and a significant reduction was already evident by age about 40. Total diversity estimates from one million sequenced T cells were considered lower bounds and underestimates.

The TCR sequence derives from a human donor in good health. The sample consisted of blood.

CDR3 protein: CASSRTGGGNQPQHF. The DNA sequence reads TGTGCCAGCAGTCGGACAGGGGGCGGCAATCAGCCCCAGCATTTT. Here the chain combines TRBV5-1 and TRBJ1-5, with TRBD1 matching 11 junction bases. The germline V gene specifies SGHRS as CDR1 and YFSETQ as CDR2. Measured from the cysteine to the phenylalanine, the CDR3 is 15 residues long. Only the CDR3 region is kept as DNA, spanning 45 bases read in frame from base 1.